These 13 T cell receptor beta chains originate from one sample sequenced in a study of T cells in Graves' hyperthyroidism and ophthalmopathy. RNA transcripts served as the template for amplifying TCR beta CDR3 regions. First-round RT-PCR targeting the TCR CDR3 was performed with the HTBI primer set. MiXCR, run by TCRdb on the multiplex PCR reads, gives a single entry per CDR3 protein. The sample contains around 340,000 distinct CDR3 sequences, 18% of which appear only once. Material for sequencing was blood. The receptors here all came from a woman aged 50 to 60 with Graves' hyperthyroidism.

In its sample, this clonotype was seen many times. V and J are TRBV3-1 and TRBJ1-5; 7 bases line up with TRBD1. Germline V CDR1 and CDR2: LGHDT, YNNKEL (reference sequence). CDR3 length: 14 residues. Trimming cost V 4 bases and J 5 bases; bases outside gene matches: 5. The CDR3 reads CASSLRQGDQPQHF. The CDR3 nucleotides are TGTGCCAGCAGCCTCCGACAGGGAGATCAGCCCCAGCATTTT.

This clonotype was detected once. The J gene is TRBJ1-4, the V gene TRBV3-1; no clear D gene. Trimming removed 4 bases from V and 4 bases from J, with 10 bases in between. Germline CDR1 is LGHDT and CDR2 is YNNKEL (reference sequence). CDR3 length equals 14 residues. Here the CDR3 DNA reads TGTGCCAGCAGCCTTGGGGTCATTAATGAAAAACTGTTTTTT. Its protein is CASSLGVINEKLFF.

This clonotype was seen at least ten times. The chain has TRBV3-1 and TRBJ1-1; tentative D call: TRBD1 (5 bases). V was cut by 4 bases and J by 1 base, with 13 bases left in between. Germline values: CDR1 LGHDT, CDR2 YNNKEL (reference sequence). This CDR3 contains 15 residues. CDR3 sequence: CASSPRWQGNTEAFF. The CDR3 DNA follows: TGTGCCAGCAGCCCCCGTTGGCAGGGGAACACTGAAGCTTTCTTT.

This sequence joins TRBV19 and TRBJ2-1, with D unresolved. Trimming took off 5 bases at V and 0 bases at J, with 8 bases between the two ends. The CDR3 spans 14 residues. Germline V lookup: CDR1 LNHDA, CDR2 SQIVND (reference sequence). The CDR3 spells CASSLESSYNEQFF. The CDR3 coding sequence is TGTGCCAGTAGTCTTGAGAGCTCCTACAATGAGCAGTTCTTC.

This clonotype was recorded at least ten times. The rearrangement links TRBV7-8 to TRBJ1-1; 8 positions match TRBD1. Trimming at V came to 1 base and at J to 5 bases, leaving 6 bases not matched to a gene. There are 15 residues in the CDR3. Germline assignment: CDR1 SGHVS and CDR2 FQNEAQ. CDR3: CASSLETGGQTEAFF. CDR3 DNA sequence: TGTGCCAGCAGCTTAGAAACAGGGGGTCAGACTGAAGCTTTCTTT. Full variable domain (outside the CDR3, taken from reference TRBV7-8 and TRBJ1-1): GAGVSQSPRYKVAKRGQDVALRCDPISGHVSLFWYQQALGQGPEFLTYFQNEAQLDKSGLPSDRFFAERPEGSVSTLKIQRTQQEDSAVYLCASSLETGGQTEAFFGQGTRLTVV.

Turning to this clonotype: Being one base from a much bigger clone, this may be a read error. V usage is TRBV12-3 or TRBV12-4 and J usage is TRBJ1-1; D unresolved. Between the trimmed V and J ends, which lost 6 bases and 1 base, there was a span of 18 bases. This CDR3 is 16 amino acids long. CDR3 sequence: CASSRSGVTPNTEAFF. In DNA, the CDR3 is TGTGCCAGCAGCCGCTCCGGGGTTACGCCGAACACTGAAGCTTTCTTT.

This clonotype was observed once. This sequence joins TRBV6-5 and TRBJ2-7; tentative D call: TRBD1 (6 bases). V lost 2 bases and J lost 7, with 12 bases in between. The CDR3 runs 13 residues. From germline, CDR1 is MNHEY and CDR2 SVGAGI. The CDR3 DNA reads TGTGCCAGCAGTTACAAGACAGGTGGTGAGCAGTACGTC. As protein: CASSYKTGGEQYV.

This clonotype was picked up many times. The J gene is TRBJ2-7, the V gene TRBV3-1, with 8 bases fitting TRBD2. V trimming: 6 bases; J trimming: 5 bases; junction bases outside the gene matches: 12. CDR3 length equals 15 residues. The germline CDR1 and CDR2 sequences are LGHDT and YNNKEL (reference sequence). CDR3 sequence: CASRQFGRAGDEQYF. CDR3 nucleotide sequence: TGTGCCAGCAGACAATTCGGGAGGGCCGGGGACGAGCAGTACTTC.

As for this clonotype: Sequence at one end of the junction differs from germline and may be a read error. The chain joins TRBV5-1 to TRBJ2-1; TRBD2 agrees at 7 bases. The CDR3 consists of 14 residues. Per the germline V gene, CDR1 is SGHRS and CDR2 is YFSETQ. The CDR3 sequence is CASSRGDLYNGQFF. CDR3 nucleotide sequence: TGCGCCAGCAGCCGGGGGGACCTTTACAATGGGCAGTTCTTC.

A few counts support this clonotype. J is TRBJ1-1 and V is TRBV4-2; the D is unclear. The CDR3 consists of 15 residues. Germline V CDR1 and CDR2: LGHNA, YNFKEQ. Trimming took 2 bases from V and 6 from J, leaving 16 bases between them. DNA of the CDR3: TGTGCCAGCAGCCAATCCGTGGTCTCCGGCCCTGAAGCTTTCTTT. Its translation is CASSQSVVSGPEAFF.

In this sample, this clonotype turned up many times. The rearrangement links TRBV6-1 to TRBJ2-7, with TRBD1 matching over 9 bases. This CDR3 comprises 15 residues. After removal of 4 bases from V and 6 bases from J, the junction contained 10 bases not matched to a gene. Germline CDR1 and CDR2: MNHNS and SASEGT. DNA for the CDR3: TGTGCCAGCAGTGTACCGGGACAGGGTTTCGGCGAGCAGTACTTC. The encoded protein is CASSVPGQGFGEQYF.

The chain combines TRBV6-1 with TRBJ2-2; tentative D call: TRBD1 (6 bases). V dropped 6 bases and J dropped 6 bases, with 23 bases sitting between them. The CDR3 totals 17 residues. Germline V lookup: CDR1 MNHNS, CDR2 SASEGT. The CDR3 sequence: CASRFGPRQERAGELFF. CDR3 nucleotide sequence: TGTGCCAGCAGATTTGGCCCCAGACAGGAAAGAGCCGGGGAGCTGTTTTTT.

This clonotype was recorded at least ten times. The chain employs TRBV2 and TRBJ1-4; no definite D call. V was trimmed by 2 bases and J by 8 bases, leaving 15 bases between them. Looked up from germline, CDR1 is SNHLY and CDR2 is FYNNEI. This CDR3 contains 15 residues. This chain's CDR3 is CASSEHHIGGEKLFF. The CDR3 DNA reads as TGTGCCAGCAGTGAACATCACATTGGTGGCGAAAAACTGTTTTTT.